This is a list of T cell receptor beta chains from one sample in a study of blood T cell repertoires in COVID-19. Libraries were prepared by immunoSEQ multiplex PCR; TCRdb keeps only in-frame clonotypes and omits some of them. This sample has 150,000 to 200,000 clones, with 85% found just once. Sequenced material: peripheral blood. The receptor source for this set is a human donor with acute or convalescent COVID-19. The donor label of this sample is uncertain. CDR3s include the opening cysteine and the closing phenylalanine or tryptophan. The D gene is left open where the match is weak. Not all rows give a size; the values are once, few, many and, for expanded clones, a class.

clone_size j_call d_call cdr3_length v_call cdr3_aa cdr3_nt
. TRBJ2-7 TRBD1 19 TRBV23-1 CASSQSGTGGSTPFYEQYF TGCGCCAGCAGTCAATCGGGGACAGGGGGAAGTACGCCGTTCTACGAGCAGTACTTC
. TRBJ2-1 TRBD2 16 TRBV7-9 CASSLLGLAGHGEQFF TGTGCCAGCAGCTTATTAGGCCTAGCGGGCCATGGGGAGCAGTTCTTC
few TRBJ2-1 . 15 TRBV10-3 CAISRPPALASEQFF TGTGCCATCAGCCGACCCCCCGCGTTAGCCAGTGAGCAGTTCTTC
once TRBJ1-2 . 13 TRBV12-3/TRBV12-4 CASSPGSHYGYTF TGTGCCAGCAGTCCAGGTTCCCACTATGGCTACACCTTC
. TRBJ1-6 . 14 TRBV2 CASSEGQGGSPLHF TGTGCCAGCAGTGAAGGGCAGGGTGGATCACCCCTCCACTTT
. TRBJ2-7 TRBD1 17 TRBV2 CASSGLTPGQGAYEQYF TGTGCCAGCAGTGGCCTCACCCCGGGACAGGGTGCCTACGAGCAGTACTTC
. TRBJ2-2 TRBD1 21 TRBV7-3 CASSFPSRTGTGSSNTGELFF TGTGCCAGCAGCTTCCCGAGCCGGACCGGGACAGGGTCTTCGAACACCGGGGAGCTGTTTTTT
once TRBJ1-6 . 13 TRBV27 CASSLRGQSPLHF TGTGCCAGCAGTTTGCGGGGGCAGTCACCCCTCCACTTT
few TRBJ1-6 . 15 TRBV3-1/TRBV3-2 CASSQDTRDNSPLHF TGTGCCAGCAGCCAAGATACCCGGGATAATTCACCCCTCCACTTT
. TRBJ2-5 TRBD2 13 TRBV12-3/TRBV12-4 CASSLSSGGPQYF TGTGCCAGCAGTCTTTCTAGCGGGGGACCCCAGTACTTC
. TRBJ1-5 TRBD1 14 TRBV6-5 CASRRGQSNQPQHF TGTGCCAGCAGACGGGGACAGTCGAATCAGCCCCAGCATTTT
. TRBJ1-1 . 13 TRBV6-5 CASRQTVNTEAFF TGTGCCAGCAGACAGACAGTGAACACTGAAGCTTTCTTT
. TRBJ1-1 . 15 TRBV15 CATSRDNRRNTEAFF TGTGCCACCAGCAGAGATAACAGGAGGAACACTGAAGCTTTCTTT
. TRBJ2-7 TRBD1 17 TRBV3-1/TRBV3-2 CASSQGVLGQGPYEQYF TGTGCCAGCAGCCAAGGGGTCTTGGGACAGGGTCCCTACGAGCAGTACTTC
. TRBJ1-1 . 13 TRBV28 CASSLGQITEAFF TGTGCCAGCAGTTTAGGACAGATCACTGAAGCTTTCTTT
. TRBJ1-6 . 15 TRBV6-5 CASSYGIGVNSPLHF TGTGCCAGCAGTTACGGTATAGGGGTTAATTCACCCCTCCACTTT
. TRBJ1-1 TRBD1 15 TRBV7-9 CASSPRTGLNTEAFF TGTGCCAGCAGCCCCCGGACAGGGTTGAACACTGAAGCTTTCTTT
. TRBJ2-3 . 15 TRBV19 CASSIVGRVTDTQYF TGTGCCAGTAGTATAGTTGGCAGGGTAACAGATACGCAGTATTTT
. TRBJ1-6 . 16 TRBV20-1 CSASNFGVRYNSPLHF TGCAGTGCTAGTAACTTCGGGGTACGCTATAATTCACCCCTCCACTTT